This entry features one T cell receptor (beta chain) sequence. The antigen remains undetermined. The entry originates in a study of shared clonotypes between healthy human individuals. Study-wide results and caveats: Memory subsets generally showed lower estimated richness than naive subsets. The sole specimen, blood, was sampled, and tissue repertoires likely differ.

Naive CD8 cells lacked CD45RO and underwent positive selection for CCR7, leaving out terminally differentiated effector memory CD45RA+ cells. Study donors comprised healthy, HIV-negative adults devoid of recent acute infection or vaccination. Adult Caucasians living in Nashville, Tennessee made up all of the donors. The length of the CDR3 is 16 residues. Germline CDR1 is MGHRA and CDR2 is YSYEKL. Deletions cut 3 bases from V and 9 bases from J, with 23 bases between. The assay was immunoSEQ multiplex PCR, and TCRdb's table has in-frame clones only and misses some. Of about 2.1 million clones in the sample, more than 85% were seen once.

The sequencing sample was made of naive CD8+ T cells from PBMCs. This clonotype was obtained from a young man in good health. Some clones in this sample may be carry-over from other donors' samples. The chain joins TRBV4-1 to TRBJ2-5; the D gene could be TRBD1 or TRBD2 (5 bases each). The CDR3 nucleotides read TGCGCCAGCAGCCAGAGGGGTTCAGTATATGCCGAGGCCCAGTACTTC. It codes for CASSQRGSVYAEAQYF.